The source of this TCR beta chain is a study of T cells expressing NK-cell markers. Study summary: Repertoire data for TCR beta were derived from sorted T cells (CD3+CD56+NKG2C+, CD3+CD56+NKG2C- and CD3+CD56-NKG2C+). Study results and limitations: Roughly 1.0-7.0% of CD8+ T cells in several donors belonged to dominant NKG2C+ clonotypes.

Germline CDR1 and CDR2: KGHDR and SFDVKD. The CDR3 consists of 17 residues. The authors made TCR beta cDNA libraries by 5'RACE template switching. This switching added a universal primer site and UMIs. Each CDR3 protein gets one entry in TCRdb, which reprocessed the 5' RACE reads and gives no DNA. The table lists about 260,000 distinct CDR3 sequences, with about 4% in the top ten. To note about this clonotype: Its antigen is unidentified.

The TCR was taken from a woman between 18 and 70 years old in good health. The sample taken for sequencing was blood T cells: a sorted CD56 or NKG2C T cell subset, CD4+ or CD8+ T cells, or bulk PBMC T cells (not recorded which). This chain links TRBV24-1 with TRBJ2-5; TCRdb lists TRBD1, though no DNA is available to test this call. The CDR3 here is CATSDLASGDQRGTQYF.